Listed here are 17 T cell receptor beta chains from one sample, sequenced in a study of T cells in Graves' hyperthyroidism and ophthalmopathy. Authors of the study amplified TCR beta CDR3 regions from RNA transcripts. Carried out on the TCR CDR3, a first-round RT-PCR used the HTBI primer set. TCRdb redid the calling of the multiplex PCR reads with MiXCR, one entry per CDR3 protein. Of a few hundred thousand distinct CDR3 sequences in the sample, roughly 25% are singletons; the top ten hold over 70%. The material sequenced was blood. Receptor source: a man aged 50-60 years with Graves' hyperthyroidism.

On this clonotype: The conserved closing phenylalanine or tryptophan is absent in this CDR3, likely reflecting a read error. The V gene is TRBV6-2 or TRBV6-3, the J gene TRBJ2-7, with D possibly matching TRBD1 (6 bases). Germline CDR1 is MNHEY and CDR2 is SVGEGT. The CDR3 runs to 16 residues. Deletions cut 2 bases from V and 1 base from J, with 15 bases between. The CDR3 DNA reads as TGTGCCAGCAGTTACCCCAGGGGCAAACCATCCTACGAGCAGTACCTC. This gives the protein CASSYPRGKPSYEQYL.

The genes are TRBV6-1 and TRBJ1-5; 11 positions agree with TRBD1. Trimming cost V 5 bases and J 2 bases; bases outside gene matches: 11. From germline, CDR1 is MNHNS and CDR2 SASEGT. This CDR3 comprises 18 residues. The CDR3 bases are TGTGCCAGCAGTCATGGACAGGGGGCGTCCCGTGGCAATCAGCCCCAGCATTTT. Encoded protein: CASSHGQGASRGNQPQHF.

This clonotype was seen only a few times. The V and J genes are TRBV2 and TRBJ1-6, with 7 nucleotides matching TRBD1. The V gene's germline CDR1 is SNHLY and CDR2 FYNNEI. V trimming: 4 bases; J trimming: 4 bases; junction bases outside the gene matches: 4. The CDR3 loop spans 15 amino acids. Here the CDR3 DNA reads TGTGCCAGCAGTGTATCAGGGGGATATAATTCACCCCTCCACTTT. Residues: CASSVSGGYNSPLHF.

This clonotype has only a few counts. The chain recombines TRBV3-1 with TRBJ2-1; 10 bases are shared with TRBD2. V was pared by 2 bases and J by 9 bases, with 4 bases of the junction left unmatched. CDR3 length: 14 residues. Germline V CDR1 and CDR2: LGHDT, YNNKEL (reference sequence). The CDR3 protein is CASSQSGRAPEQFF. DNA for the CDR3: TGTGCCAGCAGCCAAAGCGGGAGGGCCCCTGAGCAGTTCTTC.

The chain carries TRBV7-9 and TRBJ2-3; 11 bases fit TRBD2. The CDR3 runs to 18 residues. The J segment lost 1 base and the V segment lost 1 base, leaving 7 bases of the junction unmatched. The germline CDR1 and CDR2 sequences are SEHNR and FQNEAQ (reference sequence). CDR3 nucleotides: TGTGCCAGCAGCTTAGTTGCAACTAGCGGGAGTGGCACAGATACGCAGTATTTT. Its translation is CASSLVATSGSGTDTQYF.

This clonotype was detected a few times. The chain joins TRBV15 to TRBJ2-7; D gene unclear. Per germline, CDR1 LNHNV and CDR2 YYDKDF (reference sequence). This CDR3 is built from 13 residues. Trimming removed 0 bases at V and 2 bases at J, with 5 bases between. CDR3 bases: TGTGCCACCAGCAGAGATCTGACCTACGAGCAGTACTTC. It encodes CATSRDLTYEQYF. Full variable domain (remainder filled in from reference TRBV15 and TRBJ2-7): DAMVIQNPRYQVTQFGKPVTLSCSQTLNHNVMYWYQQKSSQAPKLLFHYYDKDFNNEADTPDNFQSRRPNTSFCFLDIRSPGLGDTAMYLCATSRDLTYEQYFGPGTRLTVT.

This clonotype was counted a few times. The rearrangement uses TRBV7-9 and TRBJ1-1; D might be TRBD1 (5 bases). Germline-derived CDR1 and CDR2 are SEHNR and FQNEAQ (reference sequence). This CDR3 has 14 residues. Trimming left V 8 bases short and J 2 bases short, with 15 bases between. The CDR3 spells CASERKGPNTEAFF. CDR3 in DNA: TGTGCCAGCGAACGAAAGGGGCCCAACACTGAAGCTTTCTTT.

Only a few counts were recorded for this clonotype. The chain joins TRBV5-1 to TRBJ2-1, with 11 positions matching TRBD2. CDR1 is SGHRS and CDR2 is YFSETQ in the germline V gene. V lost 4 bases and J lost 0; bases outside the gene matches: 6. The CDR3 is made up of 17 amino acids. The CDR3 sequence: CASSAGLAESSYNEQFF. CDR3 DNA: TGCGCCAGCAGCGCGGGACTAGCGGAGAGCTCCTACAATGAGCAGTTCTTC.

This clonotype was counted only a few times. The chain combines TRBV24-1 with TRBJ2-1; the D gene is possibly TRBD2 (7 bases). The CDR3 extends over 16 amino acids. V lost 6 bases to trimming and J lost 10 bases, with 24 bases between them. Germline CDR1 KGHDR, CDR2 SFDVKD. The CDR3 here is CATSHKPGGPEGEQFF. CDR3 sequence (DNA): TGTGCCACCAGTCATAAGCCGGGGGGCCCGGAGGGCGAGCAGTTCTTC.

Many counts were recorded for this clonotype. The chain joins TRBV10-3 to TRBJ1-1; 7 bases align to TRBD1. The CDR3 is 15 residues long. V gave up 2 bases and J gave up 1 base; unmatched junction bases: 4. CDR1 is ENHRY, CDR2 SYGVKD, per germline. The CDR3 sequence is CAISEPRDRNTEAFF. CDR3 nucleotide sequence: TGTGCCATCAGTGAGCCCCGGGACAGGAACACTGAAGCTTTCTTT.

This clonotype was seen only a few times. This rearrangement joins TRBV6-5 to TRBJ1-4; D is uncertain. The CDR3 covers 13 residues. Germline values: CDR1 MNHEY, CDR2 SVGAGI. Trimming shortened V by 0 bases and J by 5 bases, and 4 bases separated the two germline ends. The CDR3 sequence is CASSYSRNEKLFF. As DNA, the CDR3 is TGTGCCAGCAGTTACTCGAGGAATGAAAAACTGTTTTTT.

This clonotype was picked up many times. The rearrangement links TRBV20-1 to TRBJ2-3; D uncertain. Between the trimmed V and J ends, which lost 0 bases and 0 bases, there was a span of 13 bases. The CDR3 sequence is 16 residues long. The germline CDR1 and CDR2 sequences are DFQATT and SNEGSKA (reference sequence). CDR3 nucleotide sequence: TGCAGTGCTAGAGATAGGAAGCGTCCTAGCACAGATACGCAGTATTTT. It encodes CSARDRKRPSTDTQYF.

The chain has TRBV6-8 and TRBJ2-1, with TRBD2 identical over 13 bases. The V gene end was trimmed by 6 bases and the J gene end by 0 bases; junction bases not matched to a gene: 8. Germline V gene lookup returns CDR1 MNHGY and CDR2 SAAAGT. This CDR3 is built from 18 residues. The DNA of the CDR3 is TGTGCCAGCAGGCCCAGACTAGCGGGGGGTAGCTCCTACAATGAGCAGTTCTTC. Amino acid sequence: CASRPRLAGGSSYNEQFF.

The V and J genes are TRBV5-1 and TRBJ2-1; 11 nucleotides agree with TRBD2. CDR1 is SGHRS, CDR2 YFSETQ, per germline. This CDR3 is 15 amino acids long. J lost 5 bases, V lost 5 bases, and 6 bases had no gene match. The CDR3 DNA sequence: TGCGCCAGCAGGGCCGGGACTAGCGGTAACAATGAGCAGTTCTTC. Its protein is CASRAGTSGNNEQFF.

In its sample, this clonotype was seen many times. The rearrangement joins TRBV7-3 to TRBJ2-1; 9 nucleotides match TRBD2. The CDR3 runs to 14 residues. Per the germline V gene, CDR1 is SGHTA and CDR2 is FQGTGA. The V segment lost 3 bases and the J segment 6 bases; nucleotides outside the gene matches: 3. CDR3 DNA: TGTGCCAGCAGCTTGGGACTAGCTTTCAATGAGCAGTTCTTC. Translating gives CASSLGLAFNEQFF.

The CDR3 loop is CASSVGTGGTNTQYF. The CDR3 DNA follows: TGTGCCAGCAGTGTGGGGACAGGGGGCACGAATACGCAGTATTTT. The V and J genes are TRBV27 and TRBJ2-3, with 12 bases fitting TRBD1. The CDR3 contains 15 residues. Germline V CDR1 and CDR2: MNHEY, SMNVEV (reference sequence). The V segment lost 5 bases and the J segment 7 bases; nucleotides outside the gene matches: 7.

The chain links TRBV19 to TRBJ2-7, with D possibly being TRBD2 (5 bases). The CDR3 sequence is 14 residues long. V shed 4 bases and J shed 2 bases, with 12 bases lying between them. Germline-derived CDR1 and CDR2 are LNHDA and SQIVND (reference sequence). CDR3 residues: CASSTQDGTYEQYF. The CDR3 DNA is TGTGCCAGTAGTACTCAGGACGGGACCTACGAGCAGTACTTC.